The 20 T cell receptor beta chains below all came from one sample that was sequenced in a study of T cell repertoires in cytomegalovirus infection. TCRdb analysed the reads with MiXCR anew, one entry per CDR3 protein. The data contain roughly 760,000 distinct CDR3 sequences, approximately 34% of them seen just once; the ten biggest clones take up roughly 2.8%. Sequencing used PBMCs. These receptors were taken from a human donor in good health (CMV status not recorded). Some clones in this sample may be carry-over from other donors' samples.

The chain has TRBV20-1 and TRBJ2-5; unclear D gene. Trimming stripped 3 bases from V and 5 bases from J, with 4 bases between. Germline lookup yields CDR1 DFQATT and CDR2 SNEGSKA (reference sequence). This CDR3 has 10 amino acids. The CDR3 DNA follows: TGCAGTGCTAGTACGGAGACCCAGTACTTC. Translation: CSASTETQYF.

CDR3 bases: TGTGCCAGCAGTGAACCCGGACAGGGAGCCGGGGAGCTGTTTTTT. Protein product: CASSEPGQGAGELFF. The chain is built from TRBV6-1 and TRBJ2-2, with TRBD1 identical over 8 bases. J lost 6 bases, V lost 2 bases, and 5 bases had no gene match. Germline V gives CDR1 MNHNS, CDR2 SASEGT. This CDR3 has 15 residues.

This chain connects TRBV11-2 to TRBJ2-4; maybe TRBD2 (6 bases). Trimming stripped 7 bases from V and 9 bases from J, with 13 bases between. Germline V gives CDR1 SGHAT, CDR2 FQNNGV. The CDR3 has 12 residues. Here the CDR3 reads CASNHLEGIQYF. The DNA of the CDR3 is TGTGCCAGCAACCACCTGGAGGGCATTCAGTACTTC.

V gene TRBV5-4 combines with J gene TRBJ1-2, with 8 bases matching TRBD1. CDR1 and CDR2 (germline): SGHNT, YYREEE (reference sequence). With 6 bases clipped from V and 6 bases from J, the junction kept 13 bases outside the gene matches. This CDR3 has 15 amino acids. CDR3: CASKFRDRPLHGYTF. In DNA, the CDR3 is TGTGCCAGCAAATTCCGGGACAGGCCTCTACATGGCTACACCTTC.

The gene calls are TRBV3-1 and TRBJ1-1; D gene ambiguous. Trimming took 1 base from V and 1 from J, leaving 10 bases between them. Germline lookup yields CDR1 LGHDT and CDR2 YNNKEL (reference sequence). This CDR3 is 15 amino acids long. The CDR3 is CASSQVGRRNTEAFF. The CDR3 DNA reads TGTGCCAGCAGCCAAGTGGGCAGACGGAACACTGAAGCTTTCTTT. Drawing the rest from reference TRBV3-1 and TRBJ1-1, the complete variable domain is DTAVSQTPKYLVTQMGNDKSIKCEQNLGHDTMYWYKQDSKKFLKIMFSYNNKELIINETVPNRFSPKSPDKAHLNLHINSLELGDSAVYFCASSQVGRRNTEAFFGQGTRLTVV.

The table lists this clonotype with a count of one. This likely comes from a read error, as the CDR3 has no conserved phenylalanine or tryptophan at its end. This chain joins TRBV7-8 and TRBJ2-2; TRBD2 agrees at 10 bases. From germline, CDR1 is SGHVS and CDR2 FQNEAQ. This CDR3 has 18 amino acids. Germline trimming cut 7 bases from V and 7 bases from J; bases unmatched to any gene: 18. This CDR3 is CASTLTGPSGRSGGELFC. In DNA, the CDR3 is TGTGCCAGCACCCTAACCGGGCCTAGCGGGAGATCGGGCGGGGAGCTGTTTTGT.

The chain is built from TRBV7-8 and TRBJ1-5; D ambiguous. V lost 1 base, J lost 4 bases, and 11 bases lay in between. This CDR3 contains 15 residues. CDR1 and CDR2 (germline): SGHVS, FQNEAQ. The CDR3 DNA sequence: TGTGCCAGCAGCTTAGAGGTACCGGGGAATCAGCCCCAGCATTTT. It translates to CASSLEVPGNQPQHF.

The chain carries TRBV20-1 and TRBJ2-3, with D tentatively TRBD1 (5 bases). CDR1 is DFQATT and CDR2 is SNEGSKA in the germline V gene (reference sequence). Trimming took 6 bases from V and 4 from J, leaving 14 bases between them. This CDR3 contains 13 residues. DNA for the CDR3: TGCAGTGCCGAAGGACAAGAGGCAGATACGCAGTATTTT. Its protein is CSAEGQEADTQYF.

The sample holds a few counts of this clonotype. J is TRBJ1-5 and V is TRBV5-5; TRBD1 aligns across 9 bases. Trimming cost V 4 bases and J 7 bases; bases outside gene matches: 6. The CDR3 has 14 amino acids. Per germline, CDR1 SGHKS and CDR2 YYEKEE (reference sequence). This chain's CDR3 is CASSPTGGSQPQHF. The CDR3 DNA is TGTGCCAGCAGCCCGACAGGGGGAAGCCAGCCCCAGCATTTT. Drawing the rest from reference TRBV5-5 and TRBJ1-5, the complete variable domain is DAGVTQSPTHLIKTRGQQVTLRCSPISGHKSVSWYQQVLGQGPQFIFQYYEKEERGRGNFPDRFSARQFPNYSSELNVNALLLGDSALYLCASSPTGGSQPQHFGDGTRLSIL.

This chain links TRBV12-3 or TRBV12-4 with TRBJ2-1, with 10 positions matching TRBD1. The V and J ends lost 4 bases and 8 bases, in that order; junction bases with no gene match: 8. This CDR3 is built from 15 residues. Here the CDR3 reads CASSSPRGTGDEQFF. CDR3 in DNA: TGTGCCAGCAGTTCGCCCCGAGGGACAGGGGATGAGCAGTTCTTC.

This clonotype appeared a few times. The rearrangement uses TRBV10-3 and TRBJ2-7, with 11 bases matching TRBD2. After removal of 5 bases from V and 1 base from J, the junction contained 4 bases not matched to a gene. From germline, CDR1 is ENHRY and CDR2 SYGVKD. This CDR3 has 15 residues. The CDR3 protein is CAISSGTSGSYEQYF. The CDR3 DNA sequence: TGTGCCATCAGTTCCGGGACTAGCGGTTCCTACGAGCAGTACTTC.

This clonotype was picked up a small number of times. This chain uses TRBV19 with TRBJ2-1; D tentatively reads TRBD1 or TRBD2 (5 bases each). CDR1 LNHDA and CDR2 SQIVND come from the germline V gene (reference sequence). Trimming removed 4 bases from V and 7 bases from J, with 20 bases in between. This CDR3 contains 16 residues. The CDR3 coding sequence is TGTGCCAGTAGTACCTCGCCAGGACGGGGCAAAAATGAGCAGTTCTTC. This translates into CASSTSPGRGKNEQFF.

This clonotype was counted only a few times. V is TRBV11-2 and J is TRBJ2-2, with TRBD1 matching over 7 bases. Germline lookup yields CDR1 SGHAT and CDR2 FQNNGV. The CDR3 extends over 17 amino acids. Trimming cost V 0 bases and J 2 bases; bases outside gene matches: 6. DNA of the CDR3: TGTGCCAGCAGCTTAGATTATAGACAGGGCAACACCGGGGAGCTGTTTTTT. Its protein product is CASSLDYRQGNTGELFF.

This chain joins TRBV28 and TRBJ2-7, with D possibly matching TRBD2 (6 bases). Trimming shortened V by 6 bases and J by 0 bases, and 15 bases separated the two germline ends. The germline CDR1 and CDR2 sequences are MDHEN and SYDVKM. The CDR3 runs 15 residues. The CDR3 is CASRLADTFSYEQYF. As DNA, the CDR3 is TGTGCCAGCAGGTTAGCGGACACCTTCTCCTACGAGCAGTACTTC.

A single count supports this clonotype. The rearrangement links TRBV28 to TRBJ2-3; TRBD2 aligns across 12 bases. In germline, CDR1 is MDHEN, CDR2 SYDVKM. CDR3 length equals 19 residues. V shed 6 bases and J 3 bases; nucleotides not matched to a gene: 16. The CDR3 region is CASSTDGLAGRKETDTQYF. As DNA, the CDR3 is TGTGCCAGCAGCACTGACGGACTAGCGGGGAGAAAGGAGACAGATACGCAGTATTTT.

The V and J genes are TRBV2 and TRBJ2-5; TRBD2 agrees at 11 bases. CDR3 length: 14 amino acids. CDR1 is SNHLY, CDR2 FYNNEI, per germline. V was pared by 6 bases and J by 3 bases, with 3 bases of the junction left unmatched. The CDR3 loop is CASRGLAVKETQYF. In DNA, the CDR3 is TGTGCCAGCAGGGGACTAGCGGTAAAAGAGACCCAGTACTTC.

J is TRBJ2-2 and V is TRBV27; TRBD1 matches at 7 bases. This CDR3 region has 14 residues. Germline V gene sequence: CDR1 MNHEY, CDR2 SMNVEV (reference sequence). Trimming at V came to 6 bases and at J to 6 bases, leaving 7 bases not matched to a gene. For the CDR3, the DNA is TGTGCCAGCAGCCCTAACAGGGGTGCCGGGGAGCTGTTTTTT. The encoded protein is CASSPNRGAGELFF.

As regards this clonotype: A much larger clone sits a single nucleotide away, making a read error possible. The chain is built from TRBV6-5 and TRBJ1-2, with 8 bases lining up with TRBD1. Germline CDR1 MNHEY, CDR2 SVGAGI. The CDR3 is 14 amino acids. This CDR3 reads CASSFGQGGYGSTF. CDR3 DNA sequence: TGTGCCAGCAGTTTTGGACAGGGCGGGTATGGCTCCACCTTC.

The chain combines TRBV12-3 or TRBV12-4 with TRBJ2-1; 15 nucleotides match TRBD2. This CDR3 region has 16 residues. The ends lost 3 bases at V and 6 bases at J; junction bases unmatched: 3. CDR3 bases: TGTGCCAGCAGTTTCTTGGGACTAGCGGGAGGCAATGAGCAGTTCTTC. This translates into CASSFLGLAGGNEQFF.

This sequence joins TRBV12-3 or TRBV12-4 and TRBJ1-6; no firm D call. The CDR3 has 14 residues. V gave up 2 bases and J gave up 8 bases, with 10 bases separating them. The CDR3 here is CASSLQGFHSPLHF. CDR3 coding DNA: TGTGCCAGCAGTTTACAAGGGTTCCATTCACCCCTCCACTTT.